Detailed here is one T cell receptor beta chain. What it binds is not known. The data were taken from a study of early T cells in non-severe SARS-CoV-2 infection. Findings and caveats of the study: Private and CD4 specificities were missed by VDJdb matching, which favored anti-spike CD8 responses.

The CDR3 loop spans 16 amino acids. In germline, CDR1 is SQVTM, CDR2 ANQGSEA. With 6 bases clipped from V and 5 bases from J, the junction kept 15 bases outside the gene matches. MiXCR was run by TCRdb on the 5' RACE reads, yielding one entry per CDR3 protein. The table records about 34,000 distinct CDR3 sequences, around 6.9% of them present only once. The chain recombines TRBV29-1 with TRBJ1-1; the match to TRBD1 covers 10 bases. The sequence was collected from an adult who was a healthcare worker with PCR-confirmed SARS-CoV-2 infection or an uninfected control (not recorded which). Sequenced here: whole blood, sampled at baseline. CDR3 in DNA: TGCAGCGTCGGAAGACAGGGGGCGCGAATGGGGACTGAAGCTTTCTTT. Translated, it gives CSVGRQGARMGTEAFF.